This TCR beta chain was obtained from a study of shared clonotypes between healthy human individuals. The study, taken as a whole, reports: The generation probabilities recorded for non-shared clonotypes fell below those of clonotypes shared by all four donors. Shared clonotypes: approximately 5.3% naive CD4, under 4% naive CD8, 2% to 2.5% memory CD4, approximately 0.37% memory CD8.

This CDR3 is 15 amino acids long. V lost 7 bases to trimming and J lost 6 bases, with 18 bases between them. Germline V gives CDR1 MNHEY, CDR2 SVGAGI. Everyone who donated was a Caucasian adult who lived in Nashville, Tennessee. The genomic DNA of each subset was split evenly across several immunoSEQ plates. Using immunoSEQ multiplex PCR, the repertoire was profiled, and TCRdb retains in-frame clones only, with some absent. The sample includes more than 2 million clones, 90% to 95% of them seen just once. This clone was recorded only once. The antigen is not known. This chain connects TRBV6-5 to TRBJ2-2, with D perhaps matching TRBD1 (5 bases). The sequence was collected from a man between 18 and 29 years old in good health. Material: naive CD4+ T cells sorted from blood. Stated subset: CD45RA+ positively selected. CDR3 amino acids: CASIATLGHSGELFF. The CDR3 DNA reads TGTGCCAGCATAGCCACTTTGGGGCATTCCGGGGAGCTGTTTTTT.